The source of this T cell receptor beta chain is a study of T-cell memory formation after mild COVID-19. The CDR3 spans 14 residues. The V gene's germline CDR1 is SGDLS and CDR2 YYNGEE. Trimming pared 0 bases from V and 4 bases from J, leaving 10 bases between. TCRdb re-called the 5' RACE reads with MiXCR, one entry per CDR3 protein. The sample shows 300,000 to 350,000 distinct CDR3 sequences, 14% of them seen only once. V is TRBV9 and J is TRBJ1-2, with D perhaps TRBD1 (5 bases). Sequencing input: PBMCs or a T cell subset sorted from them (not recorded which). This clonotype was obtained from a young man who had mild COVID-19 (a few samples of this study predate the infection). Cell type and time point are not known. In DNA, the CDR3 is TGTGCCAGCAGCGTAGGTGGGGGAACCTATGGCTACACCTTC. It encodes CASSVGGGTYGYTF.